This T cell receptor (beta chain) derives from a study of CD8 T cells in ankylosing spondylitis. This clonotype turned up a few times. Its cognate antigen is unknown. With molecular barcodes, quantitative 5'-RACE was used to make the TCR beta libraries. MiXCR, run by TCRdb on the 5' RACE reads, gives a single entry per CDR3 protein. The sample lists a few hundred thousand distinct CDR3 sequences; roughly 13% were seen once. J gave up 0 bases and V 5 bases, and 3 bases lay outside the gene matches. The CDR3 has 15 residues. Germline loops: CDR1 SNHLY, CDR2 FYNNEI. Study outcomes and limitations: CD8+ by phenotype, disease-linked clones were relatively rare in peripheral blood. Earlier authors reported some of these motif variants in reactive arthritis synovial fluid and blood. What appeared characteristic of ankylosing spondylitis blood was a TCR beta motif of seven to nine highly homologous variants. Reportedly, disease-linked clones are significantly enriched in ankylosing spondylitis patients' matched synovial fluid.

The rearrangement links TRBV2 to TRBJ1-5, with 8 nucleotides matching TRBD1. The receptor's source is a male donor with ankylosing spondylitis. Sequencing used blood, either unsorted or a sorted T cell fraction (not recorded which). This CDR3 reads CASSWGQDSNQPQHF. CDR3 in DNA: TGTGCCAGCAGTTGGGGACAGGATAGCAATCAGCCCCAGCATTTT.